The 15 T cell receptor beta chains in this list originate from one sample, sequenced in a study of blood T cell repertoires in COVID-19. The method was immunoSEQ multiplex PCR; TCRdb's version includes in-frame clones alone and lacks a portion of them. The sample includes roughly 80,000 clones, 88% of them seen just once. Sequenced input: peripheral blood. These receptors were taken from a woman older than 75 with acute or convalescent COVID-19.

The gene calls are TRBV9 and TRBJ2-1; 7 nucleotides match TRBD1. The V gene's germline CDR1 is SGDLS and CDR2 YYNGEE. The CDR3 runs to 16 residues. Trimming cost V 1 base and J 6 bases; bases outside gene matches: 10. CDR3 residues: CASSVLQGSQGNEQFF. In DNA form, the CDR3 reads TGTGCCAGCAGCGTACTACAGGGGAGCCAGGGCAATGAGCAGTTCTTC. The full variable domain, its missing parts supplied by reference TRBV9 and TRBJ2-1, is DSGVTQTPKHLITATGQRVTLRCSPRSGDLSVYWYQQSLDQGLQFLIQYYNGEERAKGNILERFSAQQFPDLHSELNLSSLELGDSALYFCASSVLQGSQGNEQFFGPGTRLTVL.

The gene calls are TRBV6-2 or TRBV6-3 and TRBJ2-1; D might be TRBD1 (5 bases). The CDR3 is 13 residues long. CDR1 is MNHEY and CDR2 is SVGEGT in the germline V gene. V dropped 0 bases and J dropped 7 bases, with 7 bases sitting between them. The CDR3 coding sequence is TGTGCCAGCAGTTACTCGAAGGGGAATGAGCAGTTCTTC. Translating it yields CASSYSKGNEQFF.

CDR3 coding DNA: TGTGCCAGCAGCACCCGGGGTTCGGGGGAGCTGTTTTTT. It translates to CASSTRGSGELFF. This chain connects TRBV7-9 to TRBJ2-2; possible D gene TRBD2, 5 bases. There are 13 residues in the CDR3. Trimming removed 5 bases at V and 8 bases at J, with 12 bases between. From germline, CDR1 is SEHNR and CDR2 FQNEAQ (reference sequence). The variable domain in full, with the rest retrieved from reference TRBV7-9 and TRBJ2-2, is DTGVSQNPRHKITKRGQNVTFRCDPISEHNRLYWYRQTLGQGPEFLTYFQNEAQLEKSRLLSDRFSAERPKGSFSTLEIQRTEQGDSAMYLCASSTRGSGELFFGEGSRLTVL.

This rearrangement joins TRBV30 to TRBJ1-2; 7 bases agree with TRBD1. CDR1 and CDR2 from the germline V gene are GTSNPN and SVGIG (reference sequence). The CDR3 has 13 residues. The junction had 10 bases not matched to a gene; V was cut back by 4 bases and J by 8 bases. CDR3: CAWIGQAWYGYTF. CDR3 DNA sequence: TGTGCCTGGATCGGACAGGCGTGGTACGGCTACACCTTC.

The genes are TRBV2 and TRBJ1-3; possible D gene TRBD1, 5 bases. This CDR3 is built from 15 residues. From germline, CDR1 is SNHLY and CDR2 FYNNEI. Trimming shortened V by 4 bases and J by 3 bases, and 13 bases separated the two germline ends. Written as DNA, the CDR3 is TGTGCCAGCAGTGCCGGGGGACTCGGTGGAAACACCATATATTTT. It translates to CASSAGGLGGNTIYF. The variable domain in full, with the rest retrieved from reference TRBV2 and TRBJ1-3, is EPEVTQTPSHQVTQMGQEVILRCVPISNHLYFYWYRQILGQKVEFLVSFYNNEISEKSEIFDDQFSVERPDGSNFTLKIRSTKLEDSAMYFCASSAGGLGGNTIYFGEGSWLTVV.

The rearrangement uses TRBV3-1 (or the pseudogene TRBV3-2) and TRBJ2-6; the D is unclear. Trimming cost V 0 bases and J 3 bases, with 3 bases left between them. CDR3 length: 14 residues. Germline loops: CDR1 LGHDT, CDR2 YNNKEL (reference sequence). The CDR3 protein is CASSQDNGANVLTF. As DNA, the CDR3 is TGTGCCAGCAGCCAAGATAATGGGGCCAACGTCCTGACTTTC.

This rearrangement joins TRBV3-1 (or the pseudogene TRBV3-2) to TRBJ1-2, with TRBD1 matching over 7 bases. Germline-derived CDR1 and CDR2 are LGHDT and YNNKEL (reference sequence). The trim removed 2 bases at V and 4 bases at J, leaving 4 bases unmatched. This CDR3 contains 14 residues. The CDR3, as DNA: TGTGCCAGCAGCCAATACCGGGACAGCTATGGCTACACCTTC. This codes for CASSQYRDSYGYTF.

The chain is built from TRBV9 and TRBJ1-3; 7 nucleotides align to TRBD1. J was trimmed by 8 bases and V by 3 bases; bases with no gene match: 8. This CDR3 comprises 14 residues. Germline values: CDR1 SGDLS, CDR2 YYNGEE. Here the CDR3 reads CASSELQGTDTIYF. CDR3 sequence (DNA): TGTGCCAGCAGCGAACTACAGGGGACGGACACCATATATTTT.

This chain uses TRBV18 with TRBJ2-6; D possibly corresponds to TRBD1 (5 bases). This CDR3 is 17 amino acids long. Germline-derived CDR1 and CDR2 are KGHSH and LQKENI. Trimming left V 3 bases short and J 0 bases short, with 12 bases between. The CDR3 sequence: CASSPQPTDSGANVLTF. CDR3 nucleotide sequence: TGTGCCAGCTCACCCCAACCGACAGACTCTGGGGCCAACGTCCTGACTTTC.

V and J are TRBV30 and TRBJ2-3, with 14 bases matching TRBD2. The J segment lost 9 bases and the V segment lost 0 bases, leaving 5 bases of the junction unmatched. Germline V gene data show CDR1 as GTSNPN and CDR2 as SVGIG (reference sequence). The CDR3 sequence is 15 residues long. The CDR3 DNA follows: TGTGCCTGGAGTGTAAAGACTAGCGGGAGGGTCACGCAGTATTTT. It is translated as CAWSVKTSGRVTQYF. The full variable domain, its missing parts supplied by reference TRBV30 and TRBJ2-3, is SQTIHQWPATLVQPVGSPLSLECTVEGTSNPNLYWYRQAAGRGLQLLFYSVGIGQISSEVPQNLSASRPQDRQFILSSKKLLLSDSGFYLCAWSVKTSGRVTQYFGPGTRLTVL.

The chain has TRBV21-1 and TRBJ2-1; the table names TRBD1, a call not compared with the DNA. TRBV21-1 is noted as a pseudogene. The CDR3 totals 14 residues. The chain's CDR3 is CASEGQGADNEQFF. The CDR3 nucleotides are TGTGCCAGCGAGGGACAGGGGGCCGACAATGAGCAGTTCTTC.

This rearrangement joins TRBV2 to TRBJ2-4, with D possibly matching TRBD2 (5 bases). This CDR3 is 17 amino acids long. CDR1 is SNHLY and CDR2 is FYNNEI in the germline V gene. Deletions cut 1 base from V and 0 bases from J, with 13 bases between. The CDR3 DNA follows: TGTGCCAGCAGTGAAGAGAGGGCAGAACTAGCCAAAAACATTCAGTACTTC. Encoded protein: CASSEERAELAKNIQYF.

V and J are TRBV7-9 and TRBJ1-1, with TRBD1 as a possible D gene (5 bases). CDR1 is SEHNR, CDR2 FQNEAQ, per germline (reference sequence). V was trimmed by 1 base and J by 7 bases, leaving 10 bases between them. This CDR3 comprises 13 residues. This CDR3 is CASSLVGPVEAFF. The CDR3, as DNA: TGTGCCAGCAGCTTAGTGGGGCCTGTTGAAGCTTTCTTT.

This chain links TRBV4-3 with TRBJ1-3; a possible D gene is TRBD1 (5 bases). Germline CDR1 reads LGHNA; CDR2 reads YSLEER. Trimming shortened V by 2 bases and J by 2 bases, and 10 bases separated the two germline ends. CDR3 length equals 15 residues. The CDR3 nucleotides read TGCGCCAGCAGCCAAAACAGGTTCCCTGGAAACACCATATATTTT. Protein sequence: CASSQNRFPGNTIYF.

The chain recombines TRBV21-1 with TRBJ1-5; the listed D gene, TRBD1, was not tested against the DNA. TRBV21-1 is a listed pseudogene. CDR3 length: 16 residues. The CDR3 loop reads CASSKSKTGINQPQHF. CDR3 nucleotide sequence: TGTGCCAGCAGCAAATCTAAGACAGGGATCAATCAGCCCCAGCATTTT.